The T cell receptor beta chain under discussion was sequenced for a study of T cell responses to AZD1222 COVID-19 vaccine. The method was immunoSEQ multiplex PCR; TCRdb's version includes in-frame clones alone and lacks a portion of them. The table lists some 110,000 clones, roughly 84% of them singletons. This clone was counted once. The sequence was obtained from an adult in good health. Sequenced material: peripheral blood, taken on day 0 of AZD1222 vaccination.

The chain's CDR3 is CASSLDQQPQHF. CDR3 bases: TGTGCCAGCAGCCTCGACCAGCAGCCCCAGCATTTT. The chain uses TRBV7-9 and TRBJ1-5; no reliable D call. The CDR3 covers 12 residues. Germline V gives CDR1 SEHNR, CDR2 FQNEAQ (reference sequence). The V gene lost 5 bases and the J gene lost 7 bases, with 9 bases spanning the gap.